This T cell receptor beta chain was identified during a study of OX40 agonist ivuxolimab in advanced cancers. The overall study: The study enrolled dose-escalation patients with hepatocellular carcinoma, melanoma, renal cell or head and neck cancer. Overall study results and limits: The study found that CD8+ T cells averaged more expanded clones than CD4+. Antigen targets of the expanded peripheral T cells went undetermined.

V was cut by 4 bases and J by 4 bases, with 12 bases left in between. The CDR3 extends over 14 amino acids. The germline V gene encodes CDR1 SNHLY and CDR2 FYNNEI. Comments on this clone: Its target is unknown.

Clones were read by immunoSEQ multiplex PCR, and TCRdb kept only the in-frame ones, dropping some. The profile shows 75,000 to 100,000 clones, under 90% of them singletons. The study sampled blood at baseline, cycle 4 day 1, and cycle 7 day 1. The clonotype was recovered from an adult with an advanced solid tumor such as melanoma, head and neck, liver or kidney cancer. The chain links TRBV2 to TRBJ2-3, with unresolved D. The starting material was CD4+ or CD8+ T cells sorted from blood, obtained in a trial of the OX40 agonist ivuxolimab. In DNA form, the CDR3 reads TGTGCCAGCAGTGGGGCAGAATCGCCAGATACGCAGTATTTT. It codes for CASSGAESPDTQYF.